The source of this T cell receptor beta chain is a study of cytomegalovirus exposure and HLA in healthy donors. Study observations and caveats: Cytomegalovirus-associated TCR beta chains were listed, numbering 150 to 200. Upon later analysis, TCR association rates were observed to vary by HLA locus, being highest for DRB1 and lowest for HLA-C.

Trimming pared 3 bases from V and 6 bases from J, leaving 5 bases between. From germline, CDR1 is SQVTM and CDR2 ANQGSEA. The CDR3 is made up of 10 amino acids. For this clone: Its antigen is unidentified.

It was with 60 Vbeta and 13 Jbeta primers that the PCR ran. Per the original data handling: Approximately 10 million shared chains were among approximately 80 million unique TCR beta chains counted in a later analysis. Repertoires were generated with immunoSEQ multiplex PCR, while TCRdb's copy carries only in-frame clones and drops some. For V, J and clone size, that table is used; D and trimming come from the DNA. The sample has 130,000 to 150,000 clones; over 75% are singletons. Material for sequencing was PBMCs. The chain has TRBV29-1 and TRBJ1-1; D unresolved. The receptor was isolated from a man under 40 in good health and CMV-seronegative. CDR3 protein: CSVEESEAFF. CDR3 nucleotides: TGCAGCGTTGAGGAGTCTGAAGCTTTCTTT.